This TCR beta chain stems from a study of control samples from healthy donors and cancer patients. Germline V CDR1 and CDR2: MNHEY, SVGAGI. This CDR3 is 15 amino acids long. V was pared by 5 bases and J by 7 bases, with 18 bases between. Using immunoSEQ multiplex PCR, the repertoire was profiled, and TCRdb retains in-frame clones only, with some absent. The repertoire holds tens of thousands of clones, with around 87% as singletons. The receptor's source is a woman in her sixties or seventies with lung cancer. The V gene is TRBV6-5, the J gene TRBJ2-1, with D tentatively TRBD2 (6 bases). Sequences were obtained from PBMCs. Here the CDR3 DNA reads TGTGCCAGCAGTAACCAATGGGGACTGGTTAATGAGCAGTTCTTC. This encodes CASSNQWGLVNEQFF.